The next 30 T cell receptor beta chains were all read from a single sample in a study of blood T cell repertoires in COVID-19. Data came from immunoSEQ multiplex PCR; TCRdb stores just in-frame clones and leaves some out. The data contain nearly 250,000 clones, more than 70% of them singletons. The sequenced material came from PBMCs or T cells enriched from blood (not recorded which). These receptors all stem from a woman between 45 and 65 years old who had recovered from COVID-19.

On this clone itself: The sample has other DNA sequences that encode this CDR3 too. The CDR3 region is CASSLQGSGNTIYF. CDR3 coding DNA: TGTGCCAGCAGCTTACAGGGCTCTGGAAACACCATATATTTT. The chain joins TRBV7-9 to TRBJ1-3; TRBD1 is a possible D gene (5 bases). The CDR3 is 14 residues long. Trimming shortened V by 2 bases and J by 0 bases, and 5 bases separated the two germline ends. The V gene's germline CDR1 is SEHNR and CDR2 FQNEAQ (reference sequence). Together with reference TRBV7-9 and TRBJ1-3, the CDR3 gives the full variable domain: DTGVSQNPRHKITKRGQNVTFRCDPISEHNRLYWYRQTLGQGPEFLTYFQNEAQLEKSRLLSDRFSAERPKGSFSTLEIQRTEQGDSAMYLCASSLQGSGNTIYFGEGSWLTVV.

V and J are TRBV19 and TRBJ2-5; possible D gene TRBD1, 5 bases. In germline, CDR1 is LNHDA, CDR2 SQIVND (reference sequence). Trimming left V 3 bases short and J 5 bases short, with 13 bases between. CDR3 size: 14 residues. The DNA for the CDR3 is TGTGCCAGTAGTATCAGCAGGGAACGGGAGACCCAGTACTTC. Encoded protein: CASSISRERETQYF.

The V and J genes are TRBV7-9 and TRBJ1-3, with 8 nucleotides matching TRBD1. Germline lookup yields CDR1 SEHNR and CDR2 FQNEAQ (reference sequence). The CDR3 spans 12 residues. CDR3 region: CVPGGDPHTIYF. In nucleotides, the CDR3 is TGTGTACCAGGGGGCGATCCTCACACCATATATTTT.

The CDR3 protein is CATRGRTGGEQFF. The CDR3 nucleotides are TGTGCCACCAGGGGACGGACAGGAGGTGAGCAGTTCTTC. This chain joins TRBV24-1 and TRBJ2-1; 7 nucleotides line up with TRBD1. Losses at the gene ends were 7 bases for V and 9 bases for J; bases not matched to a gene: 8. The germline gives CDR1 KGHDR, CDR2 SFDVKD. The CDR3 is 13 amino acids.

J is TRBJ2-5 and V is TRBV6-5; TRBD1 might be the D (6 bases). The V and J ends lost 1 base and 1 base respectively, with 10 bases between them. CDR1 MNHEY and CDR2 SVGAGI come from the germline V gene. The CDR3 length is 15 residues. The CDR3 protein is CASSYYGQPQETQYF. The CDR3, as DNA: TGTGCCAGCAGTTACTACGGACAGCCCCAAGAGACCCAGTACTTC.

This chain connects TRBV7-3 to TRBJ2-5, with D unclear. The V and J ends lost 5 bases and 5 bases respectively, with 12 bases between them. CDR3 length: 13 residues. Looked up from germline, CDR1 is SGHTA and CDR2 is FQGTGA. Written as DNA, the CDR3 is TGTGCCAGCAGCATAGAGCCACGCGAGACCCAGTACTTC. It translates to CASSIEPRETQYF.

V and J are TRBV5-1 and TRBJ2-3, with D possibly being TRBD2 (5 bases). V was trimmed by 3 bases and J by 0 bases, leaving 11 bases between them. This CDR3 has 15 amino acids. Per the germline V gene, CDR1 is SGHRS and CDR2 is YFSETQ. The CDR3 spells CASSWAGLSTDTQYF. CDR3 bases: TGCGCCAGCAGCTGGGCGGGCCTGAGCACAGATACGCAGTATTTT.

The chain is built from TRBV6-2 or TRBV6-3 and TRBJ2-1; 11 bases line up with TRBD2. Germline V gene sequence: CDR1 MNHEY, CDR2 SVGEGT. The CDR3 contains 15 residues. Losses at the gene ends were 5 bases for V and 1 base for J; bases not matched to a gene: 1. CDR3 sequence: CASSIAGGSYNEQFF. CDR3 nucleotide sequence: TGTGCCAGCAGTATAGCGGGAGGGTCCTACAATGAGCAGTTCTTC.

The chain couples TRBV24-1 to TRBJ2-7, with 13 bases matching TRBD2. The J segment lost 5 bases and the V segment lost 5 bases, leaving 5 bases of the junction unmatched. The germline V gene encodes CDR1 KGHDR and CDR2 SFDVKD. The CDR3 covers 15 residues. In DNA, the CDR3 is TGTGCCACCAGTGGAACTAGCGGGAGGGCCCACGAGCAGTACTTC. Protein: CATSGTSGRAHEQYF.

The chain is built from TRBV30 and TRBJ1-2; 9 bases fit TRBD1. The length of the CDR3 is 13 residues. Trimming removed 2 bases from V and 6 bases from J; junction bases left unmatched: 4. Germline CDR1 is GTSNPN and CDR2 is SVGIG (reference sequence). Written as DNA, the CDR3 is TGTGCCTGGAGTCCAGGGACAGGGAATGGCTACACCTTC. Its protein product is CAWSPGTGNGYTF.

The CDR3 sequence is CASSGAGVSTDTQYF. Written as DNA, the CDR3 is TGTGCCAGCAGCGGGGCGGGAGTAAGCACAGATACGCAGTATTTT. V usage is TRBV28 and J usage is TRBJ2-3; TRBD2 aligns across 7 bases. The CDR3 consists of 15 residues. V was clipped by 6 bases and J by 0 bases; unmatched bases: 6. CDR1 MDHEN and CDR2 SYDVKM come from the germline V gene.

The rearrangement uses TRBV19 and TRBJ1-5, with 8 positions matching TRBD1. Germline V CDR1 and CDR2: LNHDA, SQIVND (reference sequence). Trimming took 4 bases from V and 5 from J; bases not matched to a gene: 7. CDR3 size: 15 residues. The CDR3 is CASSTTGTGYQPQHF. The CDR3 bases are TGTGCCAGTAGTACGACCGGGACAGGTTATCAGCCCCAGCATTTT.

The rearrangement links TRBV27 to TRBJ1-6, with no clear D. The germline CDR1 and CDR2 sequences are MNHEY and SMNVEV (reference sequence). The ends were cut back, 7 bases at V and 8 bases at J, with 12 bases in the middle. CDR3 length equals 13 residues. CDR3 coding DNA: TGTGCCAGCAAGGAGCGGTGGGATTCACCCCTCCACTTT. Residues: CASKERWDSPLHF.

This clone showed up just once. The chain combines TRBV19 with TRBJ1-2; a weak D match, TRBD1 (5 bases). The CDR3 has 15 amino acids. Germline V lookup: CDR1 LNHDA, CDR2 SQIVND (reference sequence). Trimming left V 6 bases short and J 4 bases short, with 18 bases between. The CDR3 loop is CASSPRGKGVYGYTF. CDR3 bases: TGTGCCAGTAGCCCAAGGGGTAAAGGTGTCTATGGCTACACCTTC. The full variable domain, its missing parts supplied by reference TRBV19 and TRBJ1-2, is DGGITQSPKYLFRKEGQNVTLSCEQNLNHDAMYWYRQDPGQGLRLIYYSQIVNDFQKGDIAEGYSVSREKKESFPLTVTSAQKNPTAFYLCASSPRGKGVYGYTFGSGTRLTVV.

V and J are TRBV29-1 and TRBJ1-2; D remains ambiguous. The germline V gene has CDR1 SQVTM and CDR2 ANQGSEA. The CDR3 has 11 residues. The V end was cut by 7 bases, the J end by 5 bases, with 11 bases between. The CDR3 loop is CSDMVSYGYTF. The CDR3 DNA reads as TGCAGCGATATGGTTAGTTATGGCTACACCTTC.

The chain recombines TRBV7-2 with TRBJ1-2; 7 positions agree with TRBD1. CDR3 length: 14 amino acids. V lost 5 bases and J lost 2; bases outside the gene matches: 5. From germline, CDR1 is SGHTA and CDR2 FQGNSA. CDR3 sequence (DNA): TGTGCCAGCAGCCCCCGACAGGGAAACTATGGCTACACCTTC. Translation: CASSPRQGNYGYTF.

The rearrangement links TRBV7-6 to TRBJ1-3; 7 nucleotides agree with TRBD1. This CDR3 has 14 residues. J gave up 0 bases and V 10 bases, and 6 bases lay outside the gene matches. Germline CDR1 reads SGHVS; CDR2 reads FNYEAQ. The chain's CDR3 is CAIIQGRSGNTIYF. CDR3 coding DNA: TGTGCCATCATACAGGGGCGCTCTGGAAACACCATATATTTT. The complete variable domain, with remaining parts taken from reference TRBV7-6 and TRBJ1-3, reads GAGVSQSPRYKVTKRGQDVALRCDPISGHVSLYWYRQALGQGPEFLTYFNYEAQQDKSGLPNDRFSAERPEGSISTLTIQRTEQRDSAMYRCAIIQGRSGNTIYFGEGSWLTVV.

This clone was counted once. V is TRBV18 and J is TRBJ2-3; TRBD1 is a possible D gene (6 bases). The CDR3 contains 16 residues. Trimming removed 0 bases at V and 3 bases at J, with 13 bases between. Germline CDR1 reads KGHSH; CDR2 reads LQKENI. The CDR3 DNA sequence: TGTGCCAGCTCACCACCGGAAGGCAGGGGAACAGATACGCAGTATTTT. Its protein is CASSPPEGRGTDTQYF.

V and J are TRBV10-3 and TRBJ1-2; no clear D. The CDR3 spans 14 residues. Between the trimmed V and J ends, which lost 4 bases and 4 bases, there was a span of 13 bases. The germline V gene encodes CDR1 ENHRY and CDR2 SYGVKD. The DNA for the CDR3 is TGTGCCATCAGTGCCCTGTCGGGGAGCTATGGCTACACCTTC. This sequence encodes CAISALSGSYGYTF.

The chain couples TRBV7-2 to TRBJ2-3; D gene unclear. V was trimmed by 4 bases and J by 3 bases, leaving 11 bases between them. Germline V gene sequence: CDR1 SGHTA, CDR2 FQGNSA. The CDR3 spans 14 residues. This chain's CDR3 is CASSSPIRTDTQYF. In DNA form, the CDR3 reads TGTGCCAGCAGCTCGCCTATAAGAACAGATACGCAGTATTTT.

The rearrangement uses TRBV19 and TRBJ2-7; 12 nucleotides line up with TRBD2. The V gene end was trimmed by 5 bases and the J gene end by 3 bases; junction bases not matched to a gene: 2. The CDR3 length is 14 residues. CDR1 and CDR2 from the germline V gene are LNHDA and SQIVND (reference sequence). The CDR3 nucleotides are TGTGCCAGTAGTCTGGGACTAGCGGGCTACGAGCAGTACTTC. Translating gives CASSLGLAGYEQYF. The variable domain in full, with the rest retrieved from reference TRBV19 and TRBJ2-7, is DGGITQSPKYLFRKEGQNVTLSCEQNLNHDAMYWYRQDPGQGLRLIYYSQIVNDFQKGDIAEGYSVSREKKESFPLTVTSAQKNPTAFYLCASSLGLAGYEQYFGPGTRLTVT.

This chain joins TRBV11-1 and TRBJ2-3; possibly TRBD1 for D (5 bases). Per germline, CDR1 SGHAT and CDR2 FQDESV (reference sequence). V lost 2 bases and J lost 0, with 12 bases in between. The CDR3 extends over 16 amino acids. The CDR3 bases are TGTGCCAGCAGCTTACTTAACGGACAAAGCACAGATACGCAGTATTTT. The encoded protein is CASSLLNGQSTDTQYF.

This chain connects TRBV4-1 to TRBJ2-3; D remains ambiguous. From germline, CDR1 is MGHRA and CDR2 YSYEKL. The ends were cut back, 1 base at V and 6 bases at J, with 11 bases in the middle. This CDR3 spans 14 amino acids. CDR3 sequence: CASSQAALGDTQYF. The CDR3 bases are TGCGCCAGCAGCCAAGCCGCCCTCGGGGATACGCAGTATTTT.

This rearrangement joins TRBV6-4 to TRBJ2-1, with 9 bases matching TRBD1. The CDR3 loop spans 13 amino acids. Germline V gives CDR1 MRHNA, CDR2 SNTAGT. The V and J ends lost 3 bases and 7 bases, in that order; junction bases with no gene match: 1. The CDR3 reads CASSDGTGNEQFF. The CDR3 coding sequence is TGTGCCAGCAGTGATGGGACAGGGAATGAGCAGTTCTTC.

V gene TRBV11-3 combines with J gene TRBJ2-2; D might be TRBD1 (6 bases). The V gene lost 5 bases and the J gene lost 3 bases, with 13 bases spanning the gap. This CDR3 comprises 15 residues. In germline, CDR1 is SGHNT, CDR2 YENEEA. The CDR3 DNA is TGTGCCAGCAGCCACCCGGGACATTACACCGGGGAGCTGTTTTTT. This encodes CASSHPGHYTGELFF.

This clone was picked up one time. The chain recombines TRBV18 with TRBJ2-5; a weak D match, TRBD2 (6 bases). CDR3 size: 13 residues. The V gene's germline CDR1 is KGHSH and CDR2 LQKENI. Trimming removed 3 bases from V and 5 bases from J, with 10 bases in between. The CDR3 DNA reads TGTGCCAGCTCACCCGGGACTCTCGAGACCCAGTACTTC. Its protein is CASSPGTLETQYF. Full variable domain (outside the CDR3, taken from reference TRBV18 and TRBJ2-5): NAGVMQNPRHLVRRRGQEARLRCSPMKGHSHVYWYRQLPEEGLKFMVYLQKENIIDESGMPKERFSAEFPKEGPSILRIQQVVRGDSAAYFCASSPGTLETQYFGPGTRLLVL.

The chain employs TRBV6-5 and TRBJ1-5; D gene uncertain. Per the germline V gene, CDR1 is MNHEY and CDR2 is SVGAGI. Trimming took off 6 bases at V and 4 bases at J, with 13 bases between the two ends. This CDR3 has 14 residues. Here the CDR3 DNA reads TGTGCCAGCAGAAGACCGGGTCCGAATCAGCCCCAGCATTTT. Its translation is CASRRPGPNQPQHF.

V usage is TRBV28 and J usage is TRBJ2-4; weak D call: TRBD2 (6 bases). V was trimmed by 4 bases and J by 0 bases, leaving 10 bases between them. The CDR3 covers 15 residues. The V gene's germline CDR1 is MDHEN and CDR2 SYDVKM. Here the CDR3 reads CASSSGTVAKNIQYF. The CDR3 DNA follows: TGTGCCAGCAGTTCCGGGACTGTAGCCAAAAACATTCAGTACTTC.

The gene calls are TRBV3-1 (or the pseudogene TRBV3-2) and TRBJ2-2; D might be TRBD1 (5 bases). Germline CDR1 and CDR2: LGHDT and YNNKEL (reference sequence). The CDR3 spans 13 residues. V dropped 7 bases and J dropped 4 bases, with 10 bases sitting between them. The CDR3 nucleotides read TGTGCCAGCACCCTAACAGGCACCGGGGAGCTGTTTTTT. Residues: CASTLTGTGELFF.

The J gene is TRBJ2-1, the V gene TRBV24-1, with a possible D match to TRBD2 (6 bases). The CDR3 has 15 amino acids. Trimming pared 7 bases from V and 10 bases from J, leaving 22 bases between. The germline V gene has CDR1 KGHDR and CDR2 SFDVKD. The CDR3 protein is CATRGGADTRAEQFF. The CDR3 DNA is TGTGCCACCAGGGGCGGGGCGGACACCCGGGCGGAGCAGTTCTTC.